This entry is about one T cell receptor beta chain. This sample was taken from a study of PD-1 blockade in mismatch repair-deficient tumors. Measured with immunoSEQ multiplex PCR; TCRdb has only the in-frame clones, and not every one. The sample shows about 120,000 clones, 88% of them seen only once. The V and J ends lost 6 bases and 1 base respectively, with 10 bases between them. Germline V gene lookup returns CDR1 SGHTA and CDR2 FQGNSA. The CDR3 length is 14 residues. The J gene is TRBJ2-4, the V gene TRBV7-2; D is possibly TRBD2 (5 bases). Specimen: peripheral blood, collected just over 70 weeks after starting pembrolizumab. The source is an adult with mismatch repair-deficient cancer. The CDR3, as DNA: TGTGCCAGCAGAGCCTCGGGGGCCAAAAACATTCAGTACTTC. Translating it yields CASRASGAKNIQYF.